The 8 T cell receptor beta chains below come from one sample, sequenced in a study of OX40 agonist ivuxolimab in advanced cancers. The repertoire was sequenced with immunoSEQ multiplex PCR; TCRdb's copy has only in-frame clones and lacks some. The sample consists of around 30,000 clones, about 89% of them appearing once. The sequences come from CD4+ or CD8+ T cells sorted from blood, collected in a trial of the OX40 agonist ivuxolimab. These receptors all stem from an adult with an advanced solid tumor such as melanoma, head and neck, liver or kidney cancer.

The CDR3 protein is CASSLAHRIYEQYF. The CDR3 region has the DNA TGTGCCAGCAGCTTGGCACACCGGATCTACGAGCAGTACTTC. This rearrangement joins TRBV5-4 to TRBJ2-7; D remains ambiguous. The CDR3 has 14 residues. The germline CDR1 and CDR2 sequences are SGHNT and YYREEE (reference sequence). With 0 bases removed from V and 3 bases from J, the gap between germline ends came to 10 bases.

The V call is TRBV27, the J call TRBJ1-1; D might be TRBD1 (6 bases). There are 12 residues in the CDR3. Germline lookup yields CDR1 MNHEY and CDR2 SMNVEV (reference sequence). V lost 5 bases and J 4 bases, leaving 8 bases between the germline ends. The DNA of the CDR3 is TGTGCCAGCAGTCAGGGGCCCACTGAAGCTTTCTTT. It translates to CASSQGPTEAFF.

The genes are TRBV4-1 and TRBJ2-1; 10 bases are a match to TRBD2. V lost 0 bases, J lost 8 bases, and 4 bases stayed unmatched. This CDR3 is 15 amino acids long. Germline values: CDR1 MGHRA, CDR2 YSYEKL. CDR3 in amino acids: CASSQEQREGHEQFF. The CDR3 nucleotides are TGCGCCAGCAGCCAAGAGCAGCGGGAGGGCCATGAGCAGTTCTTC.

The chain is built from TRBV11-2 and TRBJ2-7, with D perhaps matching TRBD2 (6 bases). There are 13 residues in the CDR3. The germline V gene encodes CDR1 SGHAT and CDR2 FQNNGV. The ends were cut back, 10 bases at V and 3 bases at J, with 16 bases in the middle. The CDR3 region has the DNA TGTGCCACCTCGGGACTCTCGGACTACGAGCAGTACTTC. Amino acids: CATSGLSDYEQYF.

The chain recombines TRBV7-9 with TRBJ2-1; 8 bases are a match to TRBD2. CDR1 is SEHNR, CDR2 FQNEAQ, per germline (reference sequence). This CDR3 contains 16 residues. V lost 1 base and J lost 5; bases outside the gene matches: 7. As DNA, the CDR3 is TGTGCCAGCAGCTTAGTAGGCGGGAGGATCCACAATGAGCAGTTCTTC. Amino acids: CASSLVGGRIHNEQFF.

In this sample, this clone turned up once. This chain connects TRBV30 to TRBJ1-2; no definite D call. Per germline, CDR1 GTSNPN and CDR2 SVGIG (reference sequence). This CDR3 contains 12 residues. CDR3 loop: CASGFPFYGYTF. Written as DNA, the CDR3 is TGTGCTTCCGGATTCCCGTTCTATGGCTACACCTTC.

V gene TRBV21-1 combines with J gene TRBJ2-5; the table's D call TRBD2 went unverified against the DNA. TRBV21-1 is classified as a pseudogene. The length of the CDR3 is 19 residues. The CDR3 sequence is CASSKARRADTSVQETQYF. The CDR3 nucleotides read TGTGCCAGCAGCAAAGCGCGGAGGGCCGATACTAGCGTCCAAGAGACCCAGTACTTC.

The V call is TRBV19, the J call TRBJ2-7, with 7 bases that match TRBD1. The CDR3 spans 14 residues. V shed 5 bases, J shed 0 bases, and the junction held 4 bases outside the gene matches. The germline CDR1 and CDR2 sequences are LNHDA and SQIVND (reference sequence). The CDR3, as DNA: TGTGCCAGTAGTTCAGACAGGGACTCCTACGAGCAGTACTTC. Its translation is CASSSDRDSYEQYF.